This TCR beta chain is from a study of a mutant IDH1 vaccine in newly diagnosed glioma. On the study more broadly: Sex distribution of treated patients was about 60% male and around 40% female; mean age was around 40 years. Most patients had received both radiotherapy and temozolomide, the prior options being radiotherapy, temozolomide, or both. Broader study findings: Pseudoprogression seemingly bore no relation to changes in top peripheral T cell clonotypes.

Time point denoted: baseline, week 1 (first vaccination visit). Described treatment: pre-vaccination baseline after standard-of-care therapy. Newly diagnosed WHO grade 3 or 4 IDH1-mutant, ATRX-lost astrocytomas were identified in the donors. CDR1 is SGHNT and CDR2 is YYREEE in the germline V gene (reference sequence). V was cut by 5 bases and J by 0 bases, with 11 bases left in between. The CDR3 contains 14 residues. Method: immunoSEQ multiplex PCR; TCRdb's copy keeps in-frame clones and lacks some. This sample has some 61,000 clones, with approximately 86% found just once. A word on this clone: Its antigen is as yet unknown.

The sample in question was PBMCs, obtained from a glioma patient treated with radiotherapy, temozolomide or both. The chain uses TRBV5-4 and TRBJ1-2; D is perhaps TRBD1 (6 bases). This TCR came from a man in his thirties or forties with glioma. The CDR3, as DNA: TGTGCCAGCAGTACAGGGTCCACTAACTATGGCTACACCTTC. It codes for CASSTGSTNYGYTF.